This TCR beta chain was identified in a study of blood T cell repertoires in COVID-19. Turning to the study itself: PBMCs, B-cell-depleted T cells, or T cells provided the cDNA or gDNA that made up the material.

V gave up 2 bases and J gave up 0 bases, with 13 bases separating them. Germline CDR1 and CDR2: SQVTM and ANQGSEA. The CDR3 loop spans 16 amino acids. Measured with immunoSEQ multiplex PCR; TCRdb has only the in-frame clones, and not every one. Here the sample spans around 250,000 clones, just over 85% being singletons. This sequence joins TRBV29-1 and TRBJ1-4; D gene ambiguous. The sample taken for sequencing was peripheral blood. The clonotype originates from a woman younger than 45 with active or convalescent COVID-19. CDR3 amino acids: CSVESPGSATNEKLFF. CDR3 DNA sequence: TGCAGCGTTGAATCCCCCGGGTCTGCAACTAATGAAAAACTGTTTTTT.